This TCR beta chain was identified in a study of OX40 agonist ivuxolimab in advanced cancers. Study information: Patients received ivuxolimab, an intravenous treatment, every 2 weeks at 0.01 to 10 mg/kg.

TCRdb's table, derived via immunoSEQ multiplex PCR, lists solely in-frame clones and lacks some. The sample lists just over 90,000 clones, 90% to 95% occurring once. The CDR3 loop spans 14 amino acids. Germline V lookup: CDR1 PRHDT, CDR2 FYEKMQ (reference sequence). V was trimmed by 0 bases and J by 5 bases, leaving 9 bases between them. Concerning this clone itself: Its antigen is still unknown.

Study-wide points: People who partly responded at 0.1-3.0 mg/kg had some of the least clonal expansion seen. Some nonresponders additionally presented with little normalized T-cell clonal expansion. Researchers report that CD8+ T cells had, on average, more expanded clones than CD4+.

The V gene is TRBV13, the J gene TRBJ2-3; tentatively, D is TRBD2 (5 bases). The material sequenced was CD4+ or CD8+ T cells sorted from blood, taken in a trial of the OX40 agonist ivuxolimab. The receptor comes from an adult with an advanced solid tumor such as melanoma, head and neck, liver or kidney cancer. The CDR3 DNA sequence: TGTGCCAGCAGCTTAGGCGGAGGTGGAGATACGCAGTATTTT. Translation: CASSLGGGGDTQYF.